The 17 T cell receptor beta chains below all came from one sample that was sequenced in a study of Ad26.COV2.S vaccination and SARS-CoV-2 variants. Sample treatment: approximately 18 received Ad26.COV2.S at low or high dose, single or two shots; several received placebo; per-sample allocation not given. The samples date from day 63 after the first vaccine or placebo injection. Sequencing was performed with immunoSEQ multiplex PCR; in TCRdb, only in-frame clones are kept and a portion is missing. Of a few hundred thousand clones listed, roughly 90% are singletons. This specimen was peripheral blood, taken in a trial of Ad26.COV2.S vaccine versus placebo. Receptors were obtained from a person between 18 and 60 years old who received the Ad26.COV2.S COVID-19 vaccine or a placebo.

The chain links TRBV5-1 to TRBJ1-2; D remains unclear. V was clipped by 4 bases and J by 2 bases, with 12 bases between them. This CDR3 comprises 14 residues. Germline CDR1 reads SGHRS; CDR2 reads YFSETQ. This CDR3 reads CASSQLEANYGYTF. In DNA form, the CDR3 reads TGCGCCAGCAGCCAACTCGAGGCAAACTATGGCTACACCTTC.

This clone has just a few counts. The chain links TRBV24-1 to TRBJ2-1; the D is unclear. V lost 0 bases to trimming and J lost 8 bases, with 10 bases between them. The CDR3 is made up of 14 amino acids. CDR1 is KGHDR and CDR2 is SFDVKD in the germline V gene. The CDR3 DNA reads as TGTGCCACCAGTGATTTGCCCCCTAGGGATGAGCAGTTCTTC. Its protein is CATSDLPPRDEQFF.

This chain joins TRBV5-6 and TRBJ1-1; 7 bases line up with TRBD1. CDR1 is SGHDT, CDR2 YYEEEE, per germline. The length of the CDR3 is 13 residues. Unmatched junction bases numbered 7, after V lost 0 bases and J lost 11 bases. This CDR3 reads CASSLAQGVGAFF. CDR3 sequence (DNA): TGTGCCAGCAGCTTGGCCCAGGGGGTCGGGGCTTTCTTT.

This clone was seen a few times. The chain recombines TRBV5-4 with TRBJ1-5; TRBD1 might be the D (6 bases). The CDR3 covers 14 residues. Between the trimmed V and J ends, which lost 4 bases and 4 bases, there was a span of 12 bases. Per the germline V gene, CDR1 is SGHNT and CDR2 is YYREEE (reference sequence). The chain's CDR3 is CASSIRGLNQPQHF. DNA of the CDR3: TGTGCCAGCAGCATCAGGGGCTTGAATCAGCCCCAGCATTTT.

V and J are TRBV7-2 and TRBJ2-3; 14 bases are shared with TRBD2. Germline V gene sequence: CDR1 SGHTA, CDR2 FQGNSA. V shed 6 bases and J 4 bases; nucleotides not matched to a gene: 9. The CDR3 has 17 residues. CDR3 DNA sequence: TGTGCCAGCAGTTTCTTTCCGGGACTAGCGGGAGCAGATACGCAGTATTTT. Its translation is CASSFFPGLAGADTQYF.

This chain links TRBV7-9 with TRBJ2-5; 10 nucleotides line up with TRBD2. Germline CDR1 and CDR2: SEHNR and FQNEAQ (reference sequence). With 5 bases clipped from V and 2 bases from J, the junction kept 8 bases outside the gene matches. The CDR3 sequence is 16 residues long. CDR3 loop: CASSPRTSGVQETQYF. In DNA form, the CDR3 reads TGTGCCAGCAGCCCCCGGACTAGCGGAGTGCAAGAGACCCAGTACTTC.

Comment on this clone: The junction departs from the called germline gene at one end, perhaps through a read error. This chain connects TRBV19 to TRBJ1-2, with 10 positions matching TRBD1. This CDR3 has 14 residues. CDR1 and CDR2 (germline): LNHDA, SQIVND (reference sequence). CDR3 nucleotides: TGTGCCAGTAGTTTAGACAGGGGGCCCTATGGCTACACCTTC. Translated, it gives CASSLDRGPYGYTF.

The rearrangement uses TRBV5-1 and TRBJ2-6, with D unresolved. The CDR3 loop spans 13 amino acids. V was cut by 3 bases and J by 2 bases, with 3 bases left in between. CDR1 SGHRS and CDR2 YFSETQ come from the germline V gene. This CDR3 reads CASSSPGANVLTF. The CDR3 nucleotides read TGCGCCAGCAGCTCACCTGGGGCCAACGTCCTGACTTTC.

In nucleotides, the CDR3 is TGTGCCAGCAGCCCCCTGTTCATGGGGGGTGTAGCTAATGAAAAACTGTTTTTT. It is translated as CASSPLFMGGVANEKLFF. The chain is built from TRBV3-1 (or the pseudogene TRBV3-2) and TRBJ1-4, with D perhaps matching TRBD1 (5 bases). Germline V gene sequence: CDR1 LGHDT, CDR2 YNNKEL (reference sequence). Trimming removed 4 bases from V and 3 bases from J, with 21 bases in between. The CDR3 runs 18 residues.

Comments on this clone: Within the sample, other DNA sequences also encode this same CDR3. The CDR3 is CASSSGLAGGPGEQFF. In DNA form, the CDR3 reads TGTGCCAGCAGTTCCGGACTAGCGGGAGGGCCGGGGGAGCAGTTCTTC. The chain carries TRBV6-2 or TRBV6-3 and TRBJ2-1; 15 nucleotides agree with TRBD2. CDR1 is MNHEY and CDR2 is SVGEGT in the germline V gene. The CDR3 is 16 amino acids. V shed 4 bases and J 10 bases; nucleotides not matched to a gene: 8.

V usage is TRBV7-2 and J usage is TRBJ2-5; D might be TRBD2 (5 bases). In germline, CDR1 is SGHTA, CDR2 FQGNSA. The length of the CDR3 is 18 residues. V was shortened by 3 bases and J by 2 bases, with 22 bases between the two germline ends. CDR3 bases: TGTGCCAGCAGCTTTTTTTCTTTGGACTTCCCTTGGCAAGAGACCCAGTACTTC. This codes for CASSFFSLDFPWQETQYF.

The gene calls are TRBV29-1 and TRBJ2-2, with 7 bases fitting TRBD1. The junction had 4 bases not matched to a gene; V was cut back by 1 base and J by 5 bases. The CDR3 extends over 14 amino acids. Per the germline V gene, CDR1 is SQVTM and CDR2 is ANQGSEA. DNA of the CDR3: TGCAGCGTTGAAGGGACAGGTATTACCGGGGAGCTGTTTTTT. This codes for CSVEGTGITGELFF.

As for this clone: Mismatch with germline at one junction end may stem from a read error. V gene TRBV27 combines with J gene TRBJ1-1, with D tentatively TRBD1 (5 bases). CDR3 length equals 14 residues. From germline, CDR1 is MNHEY and CDR2 SMNVEV (reference sequence). CDR3 DNA: TGTGCCAGCAGTCCCACCCCCCGGGACCCTCGGAGGAACTTT. Protein product: CASSPTPRDPRRNF.

The genes are TRBV6-5 and TRBJ1-5; D remains ambiguous. Germline V lookup: CDR1 MNHEY, CDR2 SVGAGI. Trimming stripped 4 bases from V and 5 bases from J, with 12 bases between. This CDR3 contains 14 residues. The CDR3 is CASSFTDKDQPQHF. For the CDR3, the DNA is TGTGCCAGCAGTTTTACAGATAAGGATCAGCCCCAGCATTTT.

The chain uses TRBV3-1 (or the pseudogene TRBV3-2) and TRBJ2-3, with 9 bases matching TRBD2. V trimming: 0 bases; J trimming: 4 bases; junction bases outside the gene matches: 5. There are 16 residues in the CDR3. The germline V gene encodes CDR1 LGHDT and CDR2 YNNKEL (reference sequence). The DNA of the CDR3 is TGTGCCAGCAGCCAAGAAATGGCGGGGGGGCCAGATACGCAGTATTTT. Amino acid sequence: CASSQEMAGGPDTQYF.

The gene calls are TRBV7-6 and TRBJ1-1; 9 nucleotides match TRBD1. After removal of 1 base from V and 3 bases from J, the junction contained 0 bases not matched to a gene. The CDR3 extends over 14 amino acids. CDR1 and CDR2 from the germline V gene are SGHVS and FNYEAQ. The CDR3 DNA reads TGTGCCAGCAGCTTAGGGACAGGGGACACTGAAGCTTTCTTT. It is translated as CASSLGTGDTEAFF. Full variable domain (rest looked up from reference TRBV7-6 and TRBJ1-1): GAGVSQSPRYKVTKRGQDVALRCDPISGHVSLYWYRQALGQGPEFLTYFNYEAQQDKSGLPNDRFSAERPEGSISTLTIQRTEQRDSAMYRCASSLGTGDTEAFFGQGTRLTVV.

This clone was seen a handful of times. V is TRBV5-1 and J is TRBJ1-6; no clear D gene. The V gene lost 0 bases and the J gene lost 12 bases, with 7 bases spanning the gap. Looked up from germline, CDR1 is SGHRS and CDR2 is YFSETQ. CDR3 size: 12 residues. In DNA, the CDR3 is TGCGCCAGCAGCTTGGAGTGGGGACCCCTCCACTTT. It yields the protein CASSLEWGPLHF.